The subject of this entry is one TCR beta chain. Stable disease denoted Graves' hyperthyroidism without ophthalmopathy progression within 18 months. Hyperthyroidism in the patients, aged 18 to 65, was newly diagnosed and under 2 months in duration. Lactation, pregnancy, other autoimmune disease or uncontrolled infection excluded patients. The data derive from a study of T cells in Graves' hyperthyroidism and ophthalmopathy. The CDR3 regions of TCR beta were amplified from RNA transcripts. The primer set for the first-round RT-PCR of the TCR CDR3 was HTBI. TCRdb redid the calling of the multiplex PCR reads with MiXCR, one entry per CDR3 protein. Of 400,000 to 500,000 distinct CDR3 sequences listed, roughly an eighth are singletons. Material for sequencing was blood. The TCR originated in a woman in her late teens or twenties with Graves' hyperthyroidism.

This CDR3 reads CASSSSPGAADTQYF. The CDR3 DNA follows: TGTGCCAGCAGCTCCAGTCCGGGAGCAGCAGATACGCAGTATTTT. The chain has TRBV7-3 and TRBJ2-3; TRBD2 is a possible D gene (6 bases). V lost 4 bases and J 4 bases, leaving 15 bases between the germline ends. The CDR3 consists of 15 residues. Germline assignment: CDR1 SGHTA and CDR2 FQGTGA.